The T cell receptor beta chain described here comes from a study of shared clonotypes between healthy human individuals. Clones were sequenced by immunoSEQ multiplex PCR, and TCRdb holds only the in-frame ones, with some missing. The sample includes about 2.2 million clones, more than 85% seen only once; the top ten take roughly 1.8%. Terminally differentiated effector memory CD45RA+ cells were excluded from the naive CD8 cells, which were CD45RO-negative and positively selected for CCR7. This clone was observed a single time. CDR3 length equals 17 residues. Germline V gene lookup returns CDR1 SGDLS and CDR2 YYNGEE. Deletions cut 3 bases from V and 1 base from J, with 19 bases between.

The sequence derives from a young man in good health. Some clones in this sample may be carry-over from other donors' samples. The sequenced material came from naive CD8+ T cells from PBMCs. The V and J genes are TRBV9 and TRBJ1-2, with D tentatively TRBD1 (5 bases). CDR3 bases: TGTGCCAGCAGCGACCCGGCGGGGCAGGAACTTAACTATGGCTACACCTTC. Translation gives CASSDPAGQELNYGYTF.